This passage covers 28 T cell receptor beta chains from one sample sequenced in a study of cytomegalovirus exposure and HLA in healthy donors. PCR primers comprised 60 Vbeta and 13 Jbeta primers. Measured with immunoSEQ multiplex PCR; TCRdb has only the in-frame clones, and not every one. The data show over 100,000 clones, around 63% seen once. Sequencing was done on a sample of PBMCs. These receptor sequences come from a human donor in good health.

CDR3 residues: CASSSSGTGSCGYTF. CDR3 nucleotide sequence: TGTGCCAGCAGCTCGTCCGGGACAGGATCGTGCGGCTACACCTTC. V and J are TRBV7-9 and TRBJ1-2; 8 nucleotides match TRBD1. There are 15 residues in the CDR3. Trimming cost V 4 bases and J 8 bases; bases outside gene matches: 12. CDR1 is SEHNR and CDR2 is FQNEAQ in the germline V gene (reference sequence).

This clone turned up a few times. The CDR3 DNA is TGTGCCAGTAGCAAACAGGGGGCTGACGGTGAAGCTTTCTTT. As protein: CASSKQGADGEAFF. The V and J genes are TRBV19 and TRBJ1-1; TRBD1 aligns across 9 bases. The germline CDR1 and CDR2 sequences are LNHDA and SQIVND (reference sequence). This CDR3 is built from 14 residues. The junction had 9 bases not matched to a gene; V was cut back by 6 bases and J by 7 bases. Together with reference TRBV19 and TRBJ1-1, the CDR3 gives the full variable domain: DGGITQSPKYLFRKEGQNVTLSCEQNLNHDAMYWYRQDPGQGLRLIYYSQIVNDFQKGDIAEGYSVSREKKESFPLTVTSAQKNPTAFYLCASSKQGADGEAFFGQGTRLTVV.

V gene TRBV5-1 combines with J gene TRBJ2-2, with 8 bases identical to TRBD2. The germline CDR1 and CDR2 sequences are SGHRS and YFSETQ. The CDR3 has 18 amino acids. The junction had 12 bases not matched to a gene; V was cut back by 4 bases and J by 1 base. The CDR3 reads CASSLNPPGLGNTGELFF. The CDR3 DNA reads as TGCGCCAGCAGCCTCAATCCTCCGGGACTAGGGAACACCGGGGAGCTGTTTTTT.

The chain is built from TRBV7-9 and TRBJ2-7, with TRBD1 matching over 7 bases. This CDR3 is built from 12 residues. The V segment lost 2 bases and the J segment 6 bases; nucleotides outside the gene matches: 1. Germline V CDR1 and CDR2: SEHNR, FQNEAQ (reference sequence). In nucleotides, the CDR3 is TGTGCCAGCAGCTTAACAGGGGCCGAGCAGTACTTC. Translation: CASSLTGAEQYF.

The CDR3 bases are TGTGCCAGCAGTCAGGACAGGGGATCAGGAAACACCATATATTTT. Translating it yields CASSQDRGSGNTIYF. V and J are TRBV6-6 and TRBJ1-3, with 9 bases matching TRBD1. Germline CDR1 reads MNHNY; CDR2 reads SVGAGI (reference sequence). With 5 bases clipped from V and 4 bases from J, the junction kept 6 bases outside the gene matches. CDR3 length: 15 residues.

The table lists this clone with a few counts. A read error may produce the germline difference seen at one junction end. CDR3 nucleotide sequence: TGCGCCAGTAGTATGAGCCCCAATGAGCAGTTCTTC. Encoded protein: CASSMSPNEQFF. J is TRBJ2-1 and V is TRBV19; the D is unclear. The germline V gene encodes CDR1 LNHDA and CDR2 SQIVND (reference sequence). The CDR3 has 12 residues.

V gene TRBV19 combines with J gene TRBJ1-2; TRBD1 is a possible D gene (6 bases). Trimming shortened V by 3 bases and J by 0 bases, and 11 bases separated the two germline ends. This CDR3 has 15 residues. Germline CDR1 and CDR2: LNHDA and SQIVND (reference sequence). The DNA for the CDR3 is TGTGCCAGTAGTATCACAGGGCGGGCTAACTATGGCTACACCTTC. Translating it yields CASSITGRANYGYTF.

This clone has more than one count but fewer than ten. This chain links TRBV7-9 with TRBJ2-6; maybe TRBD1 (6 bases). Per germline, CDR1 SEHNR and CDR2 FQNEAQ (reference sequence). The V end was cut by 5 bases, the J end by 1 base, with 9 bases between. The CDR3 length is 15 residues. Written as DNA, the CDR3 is TGTGCCAGCAGCGAACAGGGTTCTGGGGCCAACGTCCTGACTTTC. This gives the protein CASSEQGSGANVLTF.

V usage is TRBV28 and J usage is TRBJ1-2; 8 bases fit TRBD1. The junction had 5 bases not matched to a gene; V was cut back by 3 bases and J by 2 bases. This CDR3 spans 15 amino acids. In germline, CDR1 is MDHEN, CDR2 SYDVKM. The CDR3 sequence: CASSFPDRANYGYTF. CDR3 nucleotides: TGTGCCAGCAGTTTCCCGGACAGGGCCAACTATGGCTACACCTTC.

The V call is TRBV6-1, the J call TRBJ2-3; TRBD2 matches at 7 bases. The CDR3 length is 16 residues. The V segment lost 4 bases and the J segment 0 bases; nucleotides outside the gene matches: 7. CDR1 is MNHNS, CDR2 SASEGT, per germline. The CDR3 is CASSAISSGSTDTQYF. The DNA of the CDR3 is TGTGCCAGCAGTGCGATTTCTAGCGGAAGCACAGATACGCAGTATTTT.

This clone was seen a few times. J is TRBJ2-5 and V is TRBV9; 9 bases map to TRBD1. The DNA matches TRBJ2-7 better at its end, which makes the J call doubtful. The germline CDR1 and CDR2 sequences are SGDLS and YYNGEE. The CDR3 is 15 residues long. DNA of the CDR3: TGTGCCAGCAGCGCGACGGGGACAGGGCACTACGAGCAGTACTTC. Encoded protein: CASSATGTGHYEQYF.

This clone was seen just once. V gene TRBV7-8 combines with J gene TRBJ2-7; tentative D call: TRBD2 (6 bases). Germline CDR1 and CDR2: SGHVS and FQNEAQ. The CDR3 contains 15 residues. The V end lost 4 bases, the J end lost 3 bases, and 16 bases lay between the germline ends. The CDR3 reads CASSSRGTMVYEQYF. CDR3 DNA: TGTGCCAGCAGCTCCCGCGGGACGATGGTCTACGAGCAGTACTTC.

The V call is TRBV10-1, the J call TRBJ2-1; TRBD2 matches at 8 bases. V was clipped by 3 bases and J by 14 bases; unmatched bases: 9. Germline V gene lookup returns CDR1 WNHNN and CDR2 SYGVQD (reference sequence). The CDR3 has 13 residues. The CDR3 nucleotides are TGCGCCAGCAGTGAAGGGGTAGCGGGACCCGAGTTCTTC. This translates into CASSEGVAGPEFF.

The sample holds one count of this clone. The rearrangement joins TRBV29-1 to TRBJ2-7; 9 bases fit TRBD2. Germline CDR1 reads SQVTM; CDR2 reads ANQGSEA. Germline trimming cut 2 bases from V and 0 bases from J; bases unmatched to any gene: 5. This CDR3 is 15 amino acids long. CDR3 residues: CSVELGLASSYEQYF. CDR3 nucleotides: TGCAGCGTTGAATTAGGACTAGCGAGCTCCTACGAGCAGTACTTC.

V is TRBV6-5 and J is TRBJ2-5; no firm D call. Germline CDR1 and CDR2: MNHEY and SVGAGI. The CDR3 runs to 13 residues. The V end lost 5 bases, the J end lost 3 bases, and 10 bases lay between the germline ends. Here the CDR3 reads CASSETGKETQYF. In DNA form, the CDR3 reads TGTGCCAGCAGTGAAACGGGTAAAGAGACCCAGTACTTC.

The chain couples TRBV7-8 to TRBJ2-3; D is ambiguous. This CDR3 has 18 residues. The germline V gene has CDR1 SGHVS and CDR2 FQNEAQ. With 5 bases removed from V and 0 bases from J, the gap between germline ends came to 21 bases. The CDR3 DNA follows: TGTGCCAGCAGCCGCAATATTGGGCTATACGTTAGCACAGATACGCAGTATTTT. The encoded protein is CASSRNIGLYVSTDTQYF.

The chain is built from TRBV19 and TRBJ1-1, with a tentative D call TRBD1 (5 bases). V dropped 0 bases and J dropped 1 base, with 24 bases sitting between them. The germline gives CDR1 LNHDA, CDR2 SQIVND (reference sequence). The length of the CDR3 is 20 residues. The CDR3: CASSIDKRDSSKERNTEAFF. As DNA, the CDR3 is TGTGCCAGTAGTATAGATAAGAGGGACTCATCTAAGGAGAGGAACACTGAAGCTTTCTTT.

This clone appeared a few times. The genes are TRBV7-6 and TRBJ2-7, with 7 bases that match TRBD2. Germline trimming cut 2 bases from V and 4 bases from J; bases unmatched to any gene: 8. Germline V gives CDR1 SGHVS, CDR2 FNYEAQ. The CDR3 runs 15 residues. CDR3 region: CASSLSSGSVYEQYF. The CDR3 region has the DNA TGTGCCAGCAGCTTATCTAGCGGCTCCGTTTACGAGCAGTACTTC. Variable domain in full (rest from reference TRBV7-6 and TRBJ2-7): GAGVSQSPRYKVTKRGQDVALRCDPISGHVSLYWYRQALGQGPEFLTYFNYEAQQDKSGLPNDRFSAERPEGSISTLTIQRTEQRDSAMYRCASSLSSGSVYEQYFGPGTRLTVT.

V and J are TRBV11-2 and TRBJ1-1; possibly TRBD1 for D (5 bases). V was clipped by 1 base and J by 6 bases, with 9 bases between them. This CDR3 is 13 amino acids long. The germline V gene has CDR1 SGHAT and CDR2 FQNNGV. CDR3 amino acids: CASSLVRDSEAFF. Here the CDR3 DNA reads TGTGCCAGCAGCTTAGTCAGGGACTCTGAAGCTTTCTTT.

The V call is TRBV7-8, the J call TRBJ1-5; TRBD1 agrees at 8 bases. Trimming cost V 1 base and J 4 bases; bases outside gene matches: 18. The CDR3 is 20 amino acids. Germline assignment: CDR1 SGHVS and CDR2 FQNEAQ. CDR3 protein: CASSLVAGGVLAQLNQPQHF. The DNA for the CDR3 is TGTGCCAGCAGCTTAGTGGCAGGGGGCGTGTTAGCTCAGTTGAATCAGCCCCAGCATTTT.

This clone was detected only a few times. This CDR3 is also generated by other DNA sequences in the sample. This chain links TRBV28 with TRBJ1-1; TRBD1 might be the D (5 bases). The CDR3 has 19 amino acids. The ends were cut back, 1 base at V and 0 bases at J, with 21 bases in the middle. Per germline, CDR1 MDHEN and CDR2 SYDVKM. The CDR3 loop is CASSLFGRGRGQMNTEAFF. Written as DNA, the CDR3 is TGTGCCAGCAGTTTATTTGGTAGGGGAAGGGGTCAGATGAACACTGAAGCTTTCTTT.

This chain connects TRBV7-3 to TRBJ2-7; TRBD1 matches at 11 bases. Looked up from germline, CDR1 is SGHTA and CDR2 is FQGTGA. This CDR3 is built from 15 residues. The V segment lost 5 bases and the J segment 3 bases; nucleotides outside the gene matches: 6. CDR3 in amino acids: CASSLGGQGVYEQYF. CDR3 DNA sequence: TGTGCCAGCAGCCTCGGGGGACAGGGGGTCTACGAGCAGTACTTC.

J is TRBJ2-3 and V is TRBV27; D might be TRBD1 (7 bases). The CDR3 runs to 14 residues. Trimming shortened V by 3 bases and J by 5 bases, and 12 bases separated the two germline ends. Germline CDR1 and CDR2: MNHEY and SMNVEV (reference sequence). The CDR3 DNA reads TGTGCCAGCAGTTTCAGGGGGACTGGAGATACGCAGTATTTT. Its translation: CASSFRGTGDTQYF.

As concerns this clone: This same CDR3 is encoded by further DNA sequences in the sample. The CDR3 region is CASSLGAGSETQYF. CDR3 sequence (DNA): TGTGCCAGCAGCTTAGGGGCAGGGTCGGAGACCCAGTACTTC. The V call is TRBV7-9, the J call TRBJ2-5; D is possibly TRBD1 (5 bases). V was trimmed by 1 base and J by 5 bases, leaving 11 bases between them. The length of the CDR3 is 14 residues. Germline V gives CDR1 SEHNR, CDR2 FQNEAQ (reference sequence).

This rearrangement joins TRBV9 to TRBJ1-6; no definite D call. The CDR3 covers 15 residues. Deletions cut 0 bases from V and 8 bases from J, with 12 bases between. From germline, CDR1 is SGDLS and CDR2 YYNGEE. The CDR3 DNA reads TGTGCCAGCAGCGTAGACCCAATCGGGGATTCACCCCTCCACTTT. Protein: CASSVDPIGDSPLHF.

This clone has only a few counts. The CDR3 region has the DNA TGTGCCAGCAGTTTTGGGCAGGGTTGGCTCGGCGATGAAAAACTGTTTTTT. Its translation: CASSFGQGWLGDEKLFF. This chain joins TRBV28 and TRBJ1-4; TRBD1 is a possible D gene (5 bases). The V gene lost 3 bases and the J gene lost 6 bases, with 20 bases spanning the gap. This CDR3 spans 17 amino acids. CDR1 is MDHEN and CDR2 is SYDVKM in the germline V gene.

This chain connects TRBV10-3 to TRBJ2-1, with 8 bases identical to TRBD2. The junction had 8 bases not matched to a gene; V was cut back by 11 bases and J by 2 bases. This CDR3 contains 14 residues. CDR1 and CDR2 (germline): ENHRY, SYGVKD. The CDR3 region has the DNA TGTGCCTCCACCCGGGAGGGCCCCTACAATGAGCAGTTCTTC. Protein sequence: CASTREGPYNEQFF.

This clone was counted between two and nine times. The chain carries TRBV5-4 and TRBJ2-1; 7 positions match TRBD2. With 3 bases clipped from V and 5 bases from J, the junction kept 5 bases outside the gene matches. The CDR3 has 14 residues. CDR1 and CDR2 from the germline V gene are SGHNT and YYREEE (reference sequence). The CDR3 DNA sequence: TGTGCCAGCAGCTATGGGACTAACCACAATGAGCAGTTCTTC. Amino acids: CASSYGTNHNEQFF.